Below, 13 T cell receptor beta chains from the same sample are listed, as sequenced in a study of T-cell memory formation after mild COVID-19. TCRdb reprocessed the 5' RACE reads via MiXCR and lists one record per CDR3 protein. The sample has about 400,000 distinct CDR3 sequences, about 20% seen once. The specimen was PBMCs or a T cell subset sorted from them (not recorded which). The receptors were sampled from a man between 18 and 29 years old who had mild COVID-19 (a few samples of this study predate the infection). Cell type and time point are not known.

The CDR3 region has the DNA TGCAGTGCTAAGGACAGGGTGGAATTTGCCCAGTACTTC. Protein: CSAKDRVEFAQYF. This rearrangement joins TRBV20-1 to TRBJ2-5; 8 positions match TRBD1. The V segment lost 4 bases and the J segment 9 bases; nucleotides outside the gene matches: 10. This CDR3 comprises 13 residues. CDR1 is DFQATT, CDR2 SNEGSKA, per germline (reference sequence).

This clonotype was detected a few times. This chain uses TRBV4-2 with TRBJ2-5; 9 bases agree with TRBD2. Germline-derived CDR1 and CDR2 are LGHNA and YNFKEQ. There are 16 residues in the CDR3. V trimming: 4 bases; J trimming: 2 bases; junction bases outside the gene matches: 8. This CDR3 is CASSRLLAGPQETQYF. The CDR3 bases are TGTGCCAGCAGCCGCCTCCTAGCGGGGCCTCAAGAGACCCAGTACTTC.

The sample holds a few counts of this clonotype. The rearrangement joins TRBV4-1 to TRBJ2-3; D may be TRBD2 (5 bases). This CDR3 is built from 13 residues. V gave up 2 bases and J gave up 4 bases, with 7 bases separating them. Germline CDR1 and CDR2: MGHRA and YSYEKL. CDR3 DNA sequence: TGCGCCAGCAGCCAAAGGACTGCAGATACGCAGTATTTT. Encoded protein: CASSQRTADTQYF.

This clonotype was seen only a few times. The V gene is TRBV4-1, the J gene TRBJ2-3, with D unclear. There are 14 residues in the CDR3. Trimming removed 3 bases at V and 4 bases at J, with 11 bases between. CDR1 and CDR2 from the germline V gene are MGHRA and YSYEKL. CDR3 protein: CASSQLGDPDTQYF. In nucleotides, the CDR3 is TGCGCCAGCAGCCAGCTAGGTGATCCAGATACGCAGTATTTT.

This chain links TRBV7-2 with TRBJ1-6, with D unresolved. This CDR3 has 14 residues. Trimming took off 2 bases at V and 6 bases at J, with 8 bases between the two ends. CDR1 is SGHTA and CDR2 is FQGNSA in the germline V gene. The CDR3 here is CASSLMGGNSPLHF. The CDR3 DNA follows: TGTGCCAGCAGCTTAATGGGCGGTAATTCACCCCTCCACTTT.

Worth noting for this clonotype: A much larger clone differs by one base, so this may be a read error. V usage is TRBV9 and J usage is TRBJ1-1, with D hard to call. Germline values: CDR1 SGDLS, CDR2 YYNGEE. The CDR3 is 13 amino acids. V was shortened by 0 bases and J by 0 bases, with 3 bases between the two germline ends. CDR3 sequence reads: CASSVEVNTEAFF. The CDR3 DNA is TGTGCCAGCAGCGTAGAGGTGAACACTGAAGCTTTCTTT.

The chain recombines TRBV7-9 with TRBJ1-1; TRBD1 matches at 9 bases. J gave up 0 bases and V 4 bases, and 6 bases lay outside the gene matches. Germline values: CDR1 SEHNR, CDR2 FQNEAQ (reference sequence). The CDR3 totals 16 residues. For the CDR3, the DNA is TGTGCCAGCAGCTCAGACAGGGGGAACATGAACACTGAAGCTTTCTTT. Residues: CASSSDRGNMNTEAFF. The complete variable domain, with remaining parts taken from reference TRBV7-9 and TRBJ1-1, reads DTGVSQNPRHKITKRGQNVTFRCDPISEHNRLYWYRQTLGQGPEFLTYFQNEAQLEKSRLLSDRFSAERPKGSFSTLEIQRTEQGDSAMYLCASSSDRGNMNTEAFFGQGTRLTVV.

The gene calls are TRBV10-2 and TRBJ2-1; TRBD2 aligns across 11 bases. The CDR3 consists of 13 residues. With V trimmed by 2 bases and J by 9 bases, 0 bases remained unmatched. Germline V CDR1 and CDR2: WSHSY, SAAADI. CDR3 in DNA: TGCGCCAGCAGTGAGACTAGCGGGGGTGAGCAGTTCTTC. This translates into CASSETSGGEQFF.

CDR3 sequence reads: CASSASARRETQYF. Here the CDR3 DNA reads TGTGCCAGCAGCGCCTCGGCCCGGCGAGAGACCCAGTACTTC. This rearrangement joins TRBV9 to TRBJ2-5; D remains ambiguous. Trimming took 3 bases from V and 4 from J, leaving 13 bases between them. The CDR3 totals 14 residues. The germline CDR1 and CDR2 sequences are SGDLS and YYNGEE.

This sequence joins TRBV5-6 and TRBJ2-5; TRBD2 agrees at 11 bases. The CDR3 sequence is 15 residues long. The ends lost 6 bases at V and 2 bases at J; junction bases unmatched: 6. Germline CDR1 reads SGHDT; CDR2 reads YYEEEE. The CDR3 region has the DNA TGTGCCAGCACCGTAACTAGCGGGGGACAAGAGACCCAGTACTTC. It is translated as CASTVTSGGQETQYF.

This clonotype has a handful of counts. This chain connects TRBV7-9 to TRBJ2-3; 10 bases are a match to TRBD2. V was clipped by 3 bases and J by 1 base; unmatched bases: 4. Germline V CDR1 and CDR2: SEHNR, FQNEAQ (reference sequence). The CDR3 is 16 amino acids. The CDR3 is CASSFLGLAGTDTQYF. In DNA, the CDR3 is TGTGCCAGCAGCTTCCTAGGACTAGCGGGCACAGATACGCAGTATTTT.

In its sample, this clonotype was seen a few times. V usage is TRBV11-2 and J usage is TRBJ2-3; D gene unclear. CDR1 is SGHAT and CDR2 is FQNNGV in the germline V gene. V was clipped by 5 bases and J by 4 bases, with 10 bases between them. The CDR3 is 13 residues long. The CDR3 coding sequence is TGTGCCAGCAGCCATAATGCCGCAGATACGCAGTATTTT. Translating it yields CASSHNAADTQYF.

This clonotype was picked up a small number of times. This chain uses TRBV20-1 with TRBJ2-1; 7 nucleotides agree with TRBD2. Per the germline V gene, CDR1 is DFQATT and CDR2 is SNEGSKA (reference sequence). The CDR3 loop spans 12 amino acids. V was pared by 0 bases and J by 8 bases, with 1 base of the junction left unmatched. As DNA, the CDR3 is TGCAGTGCTAGAGACCTAGCGGATGAGCAGTTCTTC. It translates to CSARDLADEQFF.